What follows are 25 T cell receptor beta chains derived from one specimen sequenced in a study of blood T cell repertoires in COVID-19. This table comes from immunoSEQ multiplex PCR, and its TCRdb copy is limited to in-frame clones, with some not included. The data show about 250,000 clones, over 75% seen once. Sequencing used PBMCs or T cells enriched from blood (not recorded which). These receptors came from a middle-aged woman who had been exposed to COVID-19.

The rearrangement joins TRBV6-4 to TRBJ1-5; no clear D gene. Per germline, CDR1 MRHNA and CDR2 SNTAGT. The length of the CDR3 is 17 residues. The ends were cut back, 8 bases at V and 0 bases at J, with 20 bases in the middle. The CDR3 sequence: CASSPATGNYSNQPQHF. CDR3 sequence (DNA): TGTGCCAGCTCCCCTGCGACGGGGAATTATAGCAATCAGCCCCAGCATTTT.

V gene TRBV20-1 combines with J gene TRBJ1-1; D is possibly TRBD1 (5 bases). Germline V lookup: CDR1 DFQATT, CDR2 SNEGSKA (reference sequence). Trimming shortened V by 3 bases and J by 1 base, and 15 bases separated the two germline ends. The CDR3 spans 15 residues. The CDR3 nucleotides read TGCAGTGCTAGTAGTTCCCGCAGGGCGAACACTGAAGCTTTCTTT. Its protein product is CSASSSRRANTEAFF.

The chain uses TRBV3-1 (or the pseudogene TRBV3-2) and TRBJ2-2; perhaps TRBD2 as D (5 bases). The CDR3 totals 15 residues. Between the trimmed V and J ends, which lost 1 base and 6 bases, there was a span of 12 bases. The germline gives CDR1 LGHDT, CDR2 YNNKEL (reference sequence). The CDR3 region is CASSQVGGRAGELFF. The CDR3 bases are TGTGCCAGCAGCCAAGTTGGAGGACGGGCCGGGGAGCTGTTTTTT.

V and J are TRBV3-1 (or the pseudogene TRBV3-2) and TRBJ1-4; 7 positions match TRBD1. Trimming removed 4 bases from V and 4 bases from J; junction bases left unmatched: 9. Looked up from germline, CDR1 is LGHDT and CDR2 is YNNKEL (reference sequence). CDR3 length equals 16 residues. The CDR3 spells CASSPTPGQLNEKLFF. As DNA, the CDR3 is TGTGCCAGCAGCCCGACGCCGGGACAGCTTAATGAAAAACTGTTTTTT.

This chain connects TRBV9 to TRBJ2-1, with 9 bases that match TRBD2. The CDR3 consists of 15 residues. The J segment lost 2 bases and the V segment lost 2 bases, leaving 2 bases of the junction unmatched. The germline gives CDR1 SGDLS, CDR2 YYNGEE. CDR3 bases: TGTGCCAGCAGCGTCCTAGCGGGGCCCTACAATGAGCAGTTCTTC. Translating gives CASSVLAGPYNEQFF.

The V call is TRBV10-3, the J call TRBJ2-3; 9 bases fit TRBD2. This CDR3 contains 14 residues. The V gene's germline CDR1 is ENHRY and CDR2 SYGVKD. V shed 5 bases and J 5 bases; nucleotides not matched to a gene: 5. The CDR3 bases are TGTGCCATCAGTTCGACTAGCGGCTTAGATACGCAGTATTTT. Its protein is CAISSTSGLDTQYF.

V gene TRBV5-4 combines with J gene TRBJ2-3, with TRBD2 matching 8 bases. Germline loops: CDR1 SGHNT, CDR2 YYREEE (reference sequence). V dropped 0 bases and J dropped 0; count of bases not matched to a gene: 0. CDR3 size: 15 residues. CDR3 residues: CASSLERGSTDTQYF. CDR3 nucleotides: TGTGCCAGCAGCTTGGAGCGGGGGAGCACAGATACGCAGTATTTT. The complete variable domain, with remaining parts taken from reference TRBV5-4 and TRBJ2-3, reads ETGVTQSPTHLIKTRGQQVTLRCSSQSGHNTVSWYQQALGQGPQFIFQYYREEENGRGNFPPRFSGLQFPNYSSELNVNALELDDSALYLCASSLERGSTDTQYFGPGTRLTVL.

This rearrangement joins TRBV19 to TRBJ2-4, with TRBD1 matching over 12 bases. Germline V CDR1 and CDR2: LNHDA, SQIVND (reference sequence). CDR3 length: 16 amino acids. Trimming at V came to 3 bases and at J to 7 bases, leaving 7 bases not matched to a gene. This chain's CDR3 is CASSIGGQGAWNIQYF. CDR3 DNA: TGTGCCAGTAGTATTGGGGGACAGGGGGCGTGGAACATTCAGTACTTC.

This clone was counted between two and nine times. This chain connects TRBV10-3 to TRBJ1-4, with D uncertain. With 0 bases removed from V and 3 bases from J, the gap between germline ends came to 5 bases. Germline-derived CDR1 and CDR2 are ENHRY and SYGVKD. The CDR3 spans 14 residues. CDR3: CAISESTANEKLFF. In DNA form, the CDR3 reads TGTGCCATCAGTGAGTCGACTGCTAATGAAAAACTGTTTTTT.

The chain links TRBV4-2 to TRBJ1-1, with D tentatively TRBD1 (5 bases). V dropped 1 base and J dropped 3 bases, with 12 bases sitting between them. Germline V gene sequence: CDR1 LGHNA, CDR2 YNFKEQ. The CDR3 loop spans 15 amino acids. The CDR3 DNA reads TGTGCCAGCAGCCAAGGTGGGGGAGGGGACACTGAAGCTTTCTTT. This translates into CASSQGGGGDTEAFF.

This clone was picked up one time. V and J are TRBV11-1 and TRBJ2-3; TRBD2 matches at 9 bases. J gave up 2 bases and V 6 bases, and 9 bases lay outside the gene matches. Germline V lookup: CDR1 SGHAT, CDR2 FQDESV (reference sequence). The CDR3 loop spans 16 amino acids. The CDR3 here is CASRSGTSRLTDTQYF. The CDR3 region has the DNA TGTGCCAGCAGAAGCGGGACTAGCAGGCTCACAGATACGCAGTATTTT.

The chain joins TRBV6-6 to TRBJ1-3; weak D call: TRBD1 (5 bases). This CDR3 region has 18 residues. CDR1 and CDR2 from the germline V gene are MNHNY and SVGAGI (reference sequence). Trimming took off 5 bases at V and 0 bases at J, with 20 bases between the two ends. The CDR3 nucleotides read TGTGCCAGCAGTCCCGGTACCTTGACAGTTAGCTCTGGAAACACCATATATTTT. This translates into CASSPGTLTVSSGNTIYF.

The genes are TRBV13 and TRBJ1-2; D may be TRBD1 (6 bases). The length of the CDR3 is 13 residues. V lost 5 bases and J lost 6, with 13 bases in between. Germline CDR1 and CDR2: PRHDT and FYEKMQ (reference sequence). CDR3 in amino acids: CASSRGHIHGYTF. The CDR3 bases are TGTGCCAGCAGCCGGGGACATATTCATGGCTACACCTTC.

The chain links TRBV19 to TRBJ1-2; weak D call: TRBD1 (5 bases). The germline CDR1 and CDR2 sequences are LNHDA and SQIVND (reference sequence). V lost 5 bases, J lost 4 bases, and 14 bases lay in between. The CDR3 is made up of 14 amino acids. This CDR3 reads CASSVIQATYGYTF. The CDR3 nucleotides are TGTGCCAGTAGTGTTATACAGGCTACCTATGGCTACACCTTC.

In nucleotides, the CDR3 is TGTGCCAGCAGGGAGGTATTTGCGGGAAACAATCAGCCCCAGCATTTT. It is translated as CASREVFAGNNQPQHF. The gene calls are TRBV28 and TRBJ1-5; D is uncertain. The CDR3 consists of 16 residues. The ends were cut back, 6 bases at V and 3 bases at J, with 18 bases in the middle. Germline V gene data show CDR1 as MDHEN and CDR2 as SYDVKM.

This clone was seen only once. The chain has TRBV15 and TRBJ1-5; TRBD1 matches 7 bases. V lost 4 bases to trimming and J lost 2 bases; unmatched junction nucleotides: 5. CDR1 and CDR2 from the germline V gene are LNHNV and YYDKDF (reference sequence). This CDR3 is built from 15 residues. This CDR3 reads CATSTGTAGNQPQHF. In nucleotides, the CDR3 is TGTGCCACCAGCACAGGGACAGCCGGCAATCAGCCCCAGCATTTT.

The chain combines TRBV6-2 or TRBV6-3 with TRBJ1-1; TRBD1 matches at 7 bases. The germline CDR1 and CDR2 sequences are MNHEY and SVGEGT. With 1 base clipped from V and 0 bases from J, the junction kept 5 bases outside the gene matches. CDR3 size: 16 residues. The CDR3 protein is CASSYYRGAMNTEAFF. CDR3 sequence (DNA): TGTGCCAGCAGTTACTACAGGGGCGCCATGAACACTGAAGCTTTCTTT.

The V call is TRBV5-6, the J call TRBJ1-1, with 7 bases identical to TRBD1. The V segment lost 5 bases and the J segment 1 base; nucleotides outside the gene matches: 11. This CDR3 comprises 16 residues. CDR1 and CDR2 from the germline V gene are SGHDT and YYEEEE. The CDR3 region has the DNA TGTGCCAGCAGTATGACAGGGTCTTTTCGGAACACTGAAGCTTTCTTT. Translation gives CASSMTGSFRNTEAFF.

V gene TRBV27 combines with J gene TRBJ1-5; the match to TRBD1 covers 7 bases. Germline values: CDR1 MNHEY, CDR2 SMNVEV (reference sequence). The CDR3 is 15 amino acids. J gave up 3 bases and V 8 bases, and 10 bases lay outside the gene matches. CDR3 DNA: TGTGCCAGCCGGGCCCGGGACAGCTTCAATCAGCCCCAGCATTTT. Protein product: CASRARDSFNQPQHF.

This rearrangement joins TRBV7-9 to TRBJ2-5, with 7 bases that match TRBD2. J was trimmed by 2 bases and V by 9 bases; bases with no gene match: 9. Germline V gives CDR1 SEHNR, CDR2 FQNEAQ (reference sequence). The CDR3 contains 14 residues. In DNA, the CDR3 is TGTGCCAGTAAGGTCGGACTAGGACAAGAGACCCAGTACTTC. This encodes CASKVGLGQETQYF.

This clone has only one observation. The rearrangement links TRBV10-3 to TRBJ1-2, with 9 positions matching TRBD1. V trimming: 2 bases; J trimming: 7 bases; junction bases outside the gene matches: 8. The CDR3 consists of 15 residues. The V gene's germline CDR1 is ENHRY and CDR2 SYGVKD. CDR3 loop: CAISETSGTGSGYTF. As DNA, the CDR3 is TGTGCCATCAGTGAGACTTCCGGGACAGGGTCTGGCTACACCTTC.

The chain recombines TRBV19 with TRBJ1-5; D unclear. Trimming left V 6 bases short and J 3 bases short, with 6 bases between. In germline, CDR1 is LNHDA, CDR2 SQIVND (reference sequence). This CDR3 contains 12 residues. The CDR3 region is CASSPHNQPQHF. CDR3 nucleotide sequence: TGTGCCAGTAGCCCCCACAATCAGCCCCAGCATTTT. Based on the CDR3 plus reference TRBV19 and TRBJ1-5, the full variable domain is DGGITQSPKYLFRKEGQNVTLSCEQNLNHDAMYWYRQDPGQGLRLIYYSQIVNDFQKGDIAEGYSVSREKKESFPLTVTSAQKNPTAFYLCASSPHNQPQHFGDGTRLSIL.

The rearrangement uses TRBV3-1 (or the pseudogene TRBV3-2) and TRBJ2-3; perhaps TRBD2 as D (7 bases). Trimming took 1 base from V and 2 from J, leaving 34 bases between them. Germline V CDR1 and CDR2: LGHDT, YNNKEL (reference sequence). This CDR3 has 23 residues. CDR3 in amino acids: CASSQVSGIQGGGFGGFTDTQYF. The CDR3, as DNA: TGTGCCAGCAGCCAAGTTTCGGGGATACAGGGCGGCGGGTTCGGGGGGTTCACAGATACGCAGTATTTT.

This chain connects TRBV2 to TRBJ2-5; perhaps TRBD1 as D (5 bases). CDR1 and CDR2 from the germline V gene are SNHLY and FYNNEI. The CDR3 totals 15 residues. V dropped 5 bases and J dropped 5 bases, with 18 bases sitting between them. CDR3 DNA: TGTGCCAGCAGTTTTCCCCCCCAGGGTTGGGAGACCCAGTACTTC. Amino acids: CASSFPPQGWETQYF. Complete variable domain (other parts from reference TRBV2 and TRBJ2-5): EPEVTQTPSHQVTQMGQEVILRCVPISNHLYFYWYRQILGQKVEFLVSFYNNEISEKSEIFDDQFSVERPDGSNFTLKIRSTKLEDSAMYFCASSFPPQGWETQYFGPGTRLLVL.

This rearrangement joins TRBV18 to TRBJ2-2; 10 bases are shared with TRBD2. V gave up 2 bases and J gave up 0 bases; unmatched junction bases: 3. Germline V gene lookup returns CDR1 KGHSH and CDR2 LQKENI. This CDR3 is 17 amino acids long. CDR3 in DNA: TGTGCCAGCTCACCAAGCGGGAGGGTCGCGAACACCGGGGAGCTGTTTTTT. Amino acids: CASSPSGRVANTGELFF. Complete variable domain (other parts from reference TRBV18 and TRBJ2-2): NAGVMQNPRHLVRRRGQEARLRCSPMKGHSHVYWYRQLPEEGLKFMVYLQKENIIDESGMPKERFSAEFPKEGPSILRIQQVVRGDSAAYFCASSPSGRVANTGELFFGEGSRLTVL.